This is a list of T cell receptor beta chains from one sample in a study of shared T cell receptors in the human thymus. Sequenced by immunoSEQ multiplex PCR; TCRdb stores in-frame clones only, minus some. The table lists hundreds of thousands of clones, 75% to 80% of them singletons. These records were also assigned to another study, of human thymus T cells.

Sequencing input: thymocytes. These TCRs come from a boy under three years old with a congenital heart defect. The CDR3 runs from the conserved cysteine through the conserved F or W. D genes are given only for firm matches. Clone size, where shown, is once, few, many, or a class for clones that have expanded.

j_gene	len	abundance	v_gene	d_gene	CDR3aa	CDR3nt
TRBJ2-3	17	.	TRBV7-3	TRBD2	CASSPQGLAGGTDTQYF	TGTGCCAGCAGCCCACAAGGACTAGCGGGAGGCACAGATACGCAGTATTTT
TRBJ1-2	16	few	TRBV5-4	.	CASSLYAFSQGEGYTF	TGTGCCAGCAGCTTGTACGCTTTCAGTCAGGGTGAGGGCTACACCTTC
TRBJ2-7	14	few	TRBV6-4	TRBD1	CASTPFDRASEQYF	TGTGCCAGCACCCCGTTCGACAGGGCAAGCGAGCAGTACTTC
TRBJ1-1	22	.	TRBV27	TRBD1	CASSLAPPKSRGSGEVNTEAFF	TGTGCCAGCAGTTTGGCGCCCCCCAAATCCAGGGGGTCGGGGGAAGTGAACACTGAAGCTTTCTTT
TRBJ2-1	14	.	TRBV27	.	CASRTRDINNEQFF	TGTGCCAGCAGGACCCGGGACATCAACAATGAGCAGTTCTTC
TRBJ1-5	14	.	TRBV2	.	CASSVLGADQPQHF	TGTGCCAGCAGTGTTCTGGGGGCTGATCAGCCCCAGCATTTT
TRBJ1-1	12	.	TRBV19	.	CASSMAGTEAFF	TGTGCCAGTAGTATGGCGGGAACTGAAGCTTTCTTT
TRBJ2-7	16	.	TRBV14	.	CASSQGKQVPSYEQYF	TGTGCCAGCAGCCAAGGTAAACAGGTCCCCTCCTACGAGCAGTACTTC
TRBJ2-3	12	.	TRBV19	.	CASSPRRGTQYF	TGTGCCAGTAGCCCACGTCGCGGTACGCAGTATTTT
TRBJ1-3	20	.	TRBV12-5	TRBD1	CASGLVRDRDFIGYGNTIYF	TGTGCTAGTGGTTTGGTACGGGACAGGGACTTCATCGGGTATGGAAACACCATATATTTT
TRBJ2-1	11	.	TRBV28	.	CASSFNSRGFF	TGTGCCAGCTCCTTTAATAGTCGGGGGTTCTTC
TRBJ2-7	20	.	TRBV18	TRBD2	CASSPLGTRLRRGTSYEQYF	TGTGCCAGCTCACCACTCGGGACTAGATTACGAAGGGGAACCTCCTACGAGCAGTACTTC
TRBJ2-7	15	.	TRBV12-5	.	CASGLKTPSSYEQYF	TGTGCTAGTGGTTTAAAGACACCGAGCTCCTACGAGCAGTACTTC
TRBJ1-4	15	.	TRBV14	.	CASSRLRGTEEKLFF	TGTGCCAGCAGCCGTTTGAGGGGGACCGAGGAAAAACTGTTTTTT
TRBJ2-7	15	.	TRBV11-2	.	CASSYGTAESYEQYF	TGTGCCAGCAGCTACGGGACTGCTGAATCCTACGAGCAGTACTTC
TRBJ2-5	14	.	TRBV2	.	CACLEEERKGTQYF	TGTGCCTGCTTAGAAGAGGAACGGAAAGGGACCCAGTACTTC
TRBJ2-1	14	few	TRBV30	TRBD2	CAWSPTSGGVEQFF	TGTGCCTGGAGTCCCACTAGCGGTGGGGTGGAGCAGTTCTTC
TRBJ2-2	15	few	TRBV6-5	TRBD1	CASQIRGPYTGELFF	TGTGCCAGCCAAATCAGGGGGCCTTACACCGGGGAGCTGTTTTTT
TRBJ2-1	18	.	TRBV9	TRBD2	CASSADSTLAGGHNEQFF	TGTGCCAGCAGCGCAGACTCCACTTTGGCGGGAGGCCACAATGAGCAGTTCTTC
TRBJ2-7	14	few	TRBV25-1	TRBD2	CASRGTSGSYEQYF	TGTGCCAGCAGGGGGACTAGCGGGAGCTACGAGCAGTACTTC
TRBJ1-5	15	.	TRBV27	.	CASSGAGPLNQPQHF	TGTGCCAGCAGTGGGGCCGGGCCCCTGAATCAGCCCCAGCATTTT
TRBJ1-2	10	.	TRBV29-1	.	CSVSDSSYTF	TGCAGCGTTTCGGACAGCAGCTACACCTTC
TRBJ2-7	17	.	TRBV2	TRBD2	CASRGTSGRRRPYEQYF	TGTGCCAGCAGAGGGACTAGCGGGAGGCGCCGACCCTACGAGCAGTACTTC
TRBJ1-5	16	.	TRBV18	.	CASSRRVEARNQPQHF	TGTGCCAGCTCCCGCCGGGTGGAAGCCCGTAATCAGCCCCAGCATTTT
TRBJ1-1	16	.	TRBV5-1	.	CASSPVGGRGDTEAFF	TGCGCCAGCAGCCCAGTGGGGGGGAGGGGCGACACTGAAGCTTTCTTT
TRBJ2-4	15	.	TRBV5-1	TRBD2	CASRGAGGVKNIQYF	TGCGCCAGCAGGGGAGCGGGAGGGGTCAAAAACATTCAGTACTTC
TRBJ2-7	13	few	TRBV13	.	CASSPTPGYEQYF	TGTGCCAGCAGCCCAACTCCAGGCTACGAGCAGTACTTC
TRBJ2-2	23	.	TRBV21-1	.	CASSKREYQQRGQEGVNTGELFF	TGTGCCAGCAGCAAACGCGAATATCAGCAACGAGGGCAGGAGGGAGTCAACACCGGGGAGCTGTTTTTT
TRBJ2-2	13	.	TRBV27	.	CASSFRGTGELFF	TGTGCCAGCAGTTTTAGGGGCACCGGGGAGCTGTTTTTT
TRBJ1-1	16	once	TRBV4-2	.	CASSHQKWEGGAEAFF	TGTGCCAGCAGCCACCAGAAGTGGGAGGGGGGCGCTGAAGCTTTCTTT
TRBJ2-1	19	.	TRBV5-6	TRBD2	CASSFPSGLADRSYNEQFF	TGTGCCAGCAGCTTCCCCTCGGGACTAGCGGATCGCTCCTACAATGAGCAGTTCTTC
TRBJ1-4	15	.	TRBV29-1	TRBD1	CSVEAPGQGDEKLFF	TGCAGCGTTGAAGCTCCGGGACAGGGGGATGAAAAACTGTTTTTT
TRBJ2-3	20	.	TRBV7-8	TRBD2	CASSPRLAGDAGISTDTQYF	TGTGCCAGCAGCCCTAGACTAGCGGGAGATGCGGGCATTAGCACAGATACGCAGTATTTT
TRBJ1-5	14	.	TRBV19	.	CASSTGHPNQPQHF	TGTGCCAGTAGTACGGGACATCCGAATCAGCCCCAGCATTTT
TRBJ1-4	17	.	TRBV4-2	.	CASSQLSPGIFNEKLFF	TGTGCCAGCAGCCAACTAAGCCCGGGGATTTTTAATGAAAAACTGTTTTTT
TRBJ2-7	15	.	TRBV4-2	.	CASSQQGGGAHEQYF	TGTGCCAGCAGCCAACAGGGAGGGGGTGCGCACGAGCAGTACTTC
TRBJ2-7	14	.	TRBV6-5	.	CASSYSLTAYEQYF	TGTGCCAGCAGTTACTCTCTCACCGCGTACGAGCAGTACTTC
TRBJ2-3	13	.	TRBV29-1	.	CSVEGWLADTQYF	TGCAGCGTTGAAGGCTGGCTGGCAGATACGCAGTATTTT
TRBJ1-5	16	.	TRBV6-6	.	CASSYSGGGSNQPQHF	TGTGCCAGCAGTTACTCGGGGGGGGGAAGCAATCAGCCCCAGCATTTT
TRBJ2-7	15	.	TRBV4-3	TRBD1	CASSPRGQGSGEQYF	TGCGCCAGCAGCCCAAGGGGACAGGGCTCTGGCGAGCAGTACTTC
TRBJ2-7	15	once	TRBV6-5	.	CASSHSAGKGYEQYF	TGTGCCAGCAGTCATTCGGCGGGAAAGGGCTACGAGCAGTACTTC
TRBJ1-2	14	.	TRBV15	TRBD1	CATSRAGQVDGYTF	TGTGCCACCAGCAGGGCGGGACAGGTTGATGGCTACACCTTC
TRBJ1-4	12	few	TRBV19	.	CASRGFNEKLFF	TGTGCCAGCAGAGGGTTTAATGAAAAACTGTTTTTT
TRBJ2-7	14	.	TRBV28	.	CASSERSPIYEQYF	TGTGCCAGCAGCGAGAGATCCCCGATTTACGAGCAGTACTTC
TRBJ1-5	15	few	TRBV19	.	CASRPGHISNQPQHF	TGTGCCAGCCGGCCGGGACACATCAGCAATCAGCCCCAGCATTTT
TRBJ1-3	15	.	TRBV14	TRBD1	CASSQNGQGGNTIYF	TGTGCCAGCAGCCAAAATGGACAGGGGGGAAACACCATATATTTT
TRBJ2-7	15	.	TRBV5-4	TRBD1	CASSRTGTGGYEQYF	TGTGCCAGCAGCCGAACCGGGACAGGGGGCTACGAGCAGTACTTC
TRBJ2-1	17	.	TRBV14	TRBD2	CASSREGTSAPYNEQFF	TGTGCCAGCAGCCGGGAGGGAACTAGCGCCCCCTACAATGAGCAGTTCTTC
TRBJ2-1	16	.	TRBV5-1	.	CASSLAGFGAYNEQFF	TGCGCCAGCAGCTTGGCCGGGTTTGGGGCTTACAATGAGCAGTTCTTC
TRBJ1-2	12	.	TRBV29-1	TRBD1	CSVASRGYGYTF	TGCAGCGTTGCAAGCAGGGGGTATGGCTACACCTTC